A single sample is the source of the 10 T cell receptor beta chains below, sequenced in a study of OX40 agonist ivuxolimab in advanced cancers. The table came from immunoSEQ multiplex PCR; TCRdb's copy has only in-frame clones and leaves some out. Of about 13,000 clones listed, less than 90% are singletons. The sequences come from CD4+ or CD8+ T cells sorted from blood, collected in a trial of the OX40 agonist ivuxolimab. All receptors derive from an adult with an advanced solid tumor such as melanoma, head and neck, liver or kidney cancer.

The genes are TRBV5-1 and TRBJ1-1; TRBD1 aligns across 9 bases. The CDR3 is made up of 14 amino acids. V shed 3 bases and J 1 base; nucleotides not matched to a gene: 1. Germline values: CDR1 SGHRS, CDR2 YFSETQ. CDR3 in amino acids: CASSSGQGNTEAFF. DNA for the CDR3: TGCGCCAGCAGCTCGGGACAGGGGAACACTGAAGCTTTCTTT.

The chain recombines TRBV9 with TRBJ1-3; possible D gene TRBD1, 5 bases. Germline V gene lookup returns CDR1 SGDLS and CDR2 YYNGEE. V was pared by 0 bases and J by 5 bases, with 18 bases between. The CDR3 is 17 residues long. The CDR3 sequence is CASSVATGTTGRNTIYF. The CDR3 region has the DNA TGTGCCAGCAGCGTAGCTACTGGGACTACCGGCAGAAACACCATATATTTT.

The chain links TRBV19 to TRBJ1-2; the match to TRBD1 covers 10 bases. Trimming took 3 bases from V and 8 from J; bases not matched to a gene: 9. The CDR3 is 15 residues long. Germline CDR1 reads LNHDA; CDR2 reads SQIVND (reference sequence). The CDR3 DNA follows: TGTGCCAGTAGTATTTGGGACAGGGGACGAGGCGGCTACACCTTC. Protein: CASSIWDRGRGGYTF.

The chain uses TRBV7-9 and TRBJ1-1; D is possibly TRBD1 (6 bases). Trimming stripped 7 bases from V and 3 bases from J, with 12 bases between. Germline V CDR1 and CDR2: SEHNR, FQNEAQ (reference sequence). The CDR3 is made up of 13 amino acids. The CDR3 here is CASNPTGDTEAFF. Here the CDR3 DNA reads TGTGCCAGCAACCCGACAGGAGACACTGAAGCTTTCTTT.

The chain joins TRBV10-3 to TRBJ2-3; no clear D gene. The V end lost 2 bases, the J end lost 4 bases, and 4 bases lay between the germline ends. Germline V CDR1 and CDR2: ENHRY, SYGVKD. The CDR3 has 12 amino acids. CDR3 in DNA: TGTGCCATCAGTGAGGTGGCAGATACGCAGTATTTT. Protein sequence: CAISEVADTQYF.

As regards this clone: The same CDR3 arises from other DNA sequences in this sample as well. CDR3 residues: CAWRGQGDWAAYTF. In DNA, the CDR3 is TGTGCCTGGAGAGGGCAGGGAGATTGGGCTGCCTACACCTTC. The chain uses TRBV30 and TRBJ1-2, with TRBD1 as a possible D gene (5 bases). V lost 3 bases, J lost 10 bases, and 21 bases lay in between. In germline, CDR1 is GTSNPN, CDR2 SVGIG (reference sequence). The CDR3 extends over 14 amino acids.

The rearrangement uses TRBV7-9 and TRBJ2-5; D is possibly TRBD1 (6 bases). The J call may be mistaken, given a closer DNA end match to TRBJ2-7. The CDR3 covers 12 residues. In germline, CDR1 is SEHNR, CDR2 FQNEAQ (reference sequence). Here the CDR3 reads CATRQESYEQYF. The CDR3 coding sequence is TGTGCCACCAGACAGGAGTCTTACGAGCAGTACTTC.

This rearrangement joins TRBV7-6 to TRBJ1-1; 11 nucleotides align to TRBD1. J was trimmed by 1 base and V by 4 bases; bases with no gene match: 8. Germline V gene sequence: CDR1 SGHVS, CDR2 FNYEAQ. This CDR3 comprises 17 residues. The CDR3: CASSSTGTGGRNTEAFF. In DNA form, the CDR3 reads TGTGCCAGCAGCTCGACCGGGACAGGGGGAAGGAACACTGAAGCTTTCTTT.

Remarks on this clone: A much larger clone differs by one base, so this may be a read error. This sequence joins TRBV5-6 and TRBJ2-7; D is uncertain. The CDR3 has 13 amino acids. V lost 0 bases, J lost 3 bases, and 7 bases lay in between. Per the germline V gene, CDR1 is SGHDT and CDR2 is YYEEEE. The CDR3 protein is CASSLAGFYEQYF. Written as DNA, the CDR3 is TGTGCCAGCAGCTTGGCCGGTTTCTACGAGCAGTACTTC. The whole variable domain, remainder taken from reference TRBV5-6 and TRBJ2-7, is DAGVTQSPTHLIKTRGQQVTLRCSPKSGHDTVSWYQQALGQGPQFIFQYYEEEERQRGNFPDRFSGHQFPNYSSELNVNALLLGDSALYLCASSLAGFYEQYFGPGTRLTVT.

The chain uses TRBV5-4 and TRBJ2-3; the D gene is possibly TRBD2 (5 bases). Trimming took 1 base from V and 6 from J, leaving 18 bases between them. From germline, CDR1 is SGHNT and CDR2 YYREEE (reference sequence). The CDR3 sequence is 16 residues long. CDR3 coding DNA: TGTGCCAGCAGCTTGATGGTCGGCGGGTCTCCCGATACGCAGTATTTT. Translated, it gives CASSLMVGGSPDTQYF. Together with reference TRBV5-4 and TRBJ2-3, the CDR3 gives the full variable domain: ETGVTQSPTHLIKTRGQQVTLRCSSQSGHNTVSWYQQALGQGPQFIFQYYREEENGRGNFPPRFSGLQFPNYSSELNVNALELDDSALYLCASSLMVGGSPDTQYFGPGTRLTVL.